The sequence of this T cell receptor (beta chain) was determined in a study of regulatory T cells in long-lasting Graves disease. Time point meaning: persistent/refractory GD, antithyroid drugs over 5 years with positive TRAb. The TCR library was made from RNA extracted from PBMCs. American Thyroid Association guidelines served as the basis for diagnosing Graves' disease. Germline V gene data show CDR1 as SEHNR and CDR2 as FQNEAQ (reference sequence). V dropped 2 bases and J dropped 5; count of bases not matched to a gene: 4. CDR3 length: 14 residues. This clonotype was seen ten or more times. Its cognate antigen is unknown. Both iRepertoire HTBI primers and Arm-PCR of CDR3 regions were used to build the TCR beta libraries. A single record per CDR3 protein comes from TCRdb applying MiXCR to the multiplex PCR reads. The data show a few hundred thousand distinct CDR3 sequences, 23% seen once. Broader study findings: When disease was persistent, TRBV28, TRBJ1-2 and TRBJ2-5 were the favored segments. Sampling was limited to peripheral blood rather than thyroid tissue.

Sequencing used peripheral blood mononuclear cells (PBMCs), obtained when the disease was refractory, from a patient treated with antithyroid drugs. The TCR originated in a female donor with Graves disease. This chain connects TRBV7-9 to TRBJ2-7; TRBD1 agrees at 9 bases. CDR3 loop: CASSLLDRGNEQYF. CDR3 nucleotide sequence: TGTGCCAGCAGCTTATTGGACAGGGGCAACGAGCAGTACTTC.